These 2 T cell receptor beta chains share one sample of origin, sequenced in a study of blood T cell repertoires in COVID-19. Sequencing was performed with immunoSEQ multiplex PCR; in TCRdb, only in-frame clones are kept and a portion is missing. The table records 40,000 to 55,000 clones, approximately 84% of them present only once. Sequencing used peripheral blood. These receptors all stem from a man aged 45-65 years with acute or convalescent COVID-19.

CDR3 nucleotide sequence: TGTGCCAGCAGCCCCACAGGAGGGAGCGTCTCACCCCTCCACTTT. Its translation is CASSPTGGSVSPLHF. This sequence joins TRBV9 and TRBJ1-6; perhaps TRBD1 as D (5 bases). This CDR3 has 15 amino acids. Trimming removed 4 bases at V and 10 bases at J, with 18 bases between. Germline V gives CDR1 SGDLS, CDR2 YYNGEE.

This chain joins TRBV7-6 and TRBJ1-3; 7 positions match TRBD1. The germline CDR1 and CDR2 sequences are SGHVS and FNYEAQ. The CDR3 is 16 residues long. The junction had 10 bases not matched to a gene; V was cut back by 4 bases and J by 4 bases. This CDR3 reads CASSYDRAQEGNTIYF. The CDR3, as DNA: TGTGCCAGCAGCTACGACAGGGCTCAGGAGGGAAACACCATATATTTT.